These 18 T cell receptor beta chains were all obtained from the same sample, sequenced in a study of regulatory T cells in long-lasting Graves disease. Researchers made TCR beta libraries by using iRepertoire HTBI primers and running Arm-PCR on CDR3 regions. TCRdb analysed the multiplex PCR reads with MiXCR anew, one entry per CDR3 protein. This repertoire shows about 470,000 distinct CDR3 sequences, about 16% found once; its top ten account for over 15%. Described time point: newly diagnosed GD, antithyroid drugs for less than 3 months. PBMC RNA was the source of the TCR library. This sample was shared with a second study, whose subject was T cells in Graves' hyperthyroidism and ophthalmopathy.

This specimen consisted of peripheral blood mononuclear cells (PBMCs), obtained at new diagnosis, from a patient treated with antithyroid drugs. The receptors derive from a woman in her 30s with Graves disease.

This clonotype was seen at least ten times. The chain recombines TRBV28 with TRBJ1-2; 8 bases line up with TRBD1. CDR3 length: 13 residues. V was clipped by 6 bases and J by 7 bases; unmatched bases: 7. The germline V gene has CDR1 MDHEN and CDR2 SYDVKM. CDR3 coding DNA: TGTGCCAGCAGGTGGACAGGGACCGGTGGCTACACCTTC. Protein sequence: CASRWTGTGGYTF.

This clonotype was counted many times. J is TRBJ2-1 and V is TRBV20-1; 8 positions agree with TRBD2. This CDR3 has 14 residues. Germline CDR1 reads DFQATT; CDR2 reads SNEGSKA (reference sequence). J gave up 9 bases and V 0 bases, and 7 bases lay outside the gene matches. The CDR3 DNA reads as TGCAGTGCTAGAGACTCGAAGGGACTAGTTGAGCAGTTCTTC. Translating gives CSARDSKGLVEQFF.

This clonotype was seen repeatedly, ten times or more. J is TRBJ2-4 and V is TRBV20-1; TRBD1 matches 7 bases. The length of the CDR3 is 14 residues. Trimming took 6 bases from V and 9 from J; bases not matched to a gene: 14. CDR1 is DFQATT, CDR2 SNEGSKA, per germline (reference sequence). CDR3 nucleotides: TGCAGTGCCTTTCAGGACAGGATCGTTGGCATTCAGTACTTC. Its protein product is CSAFQDRIVGIQYF.

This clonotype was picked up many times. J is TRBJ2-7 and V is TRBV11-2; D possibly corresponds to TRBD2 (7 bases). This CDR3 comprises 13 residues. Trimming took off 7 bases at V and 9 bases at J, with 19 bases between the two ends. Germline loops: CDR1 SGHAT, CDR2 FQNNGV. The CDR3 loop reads CASIPGGRRRQYF. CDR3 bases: TGTGCCAGCATCCCCGGGGGGCGTCGACGGCAGTACTTC.

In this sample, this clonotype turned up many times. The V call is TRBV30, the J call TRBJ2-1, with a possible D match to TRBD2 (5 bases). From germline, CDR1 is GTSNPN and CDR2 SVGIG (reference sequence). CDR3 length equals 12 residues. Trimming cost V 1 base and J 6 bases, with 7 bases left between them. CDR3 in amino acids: CAWSASINEQFF. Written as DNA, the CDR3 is TGTGCCTGGAGTGCTAGCATCAATGAGCAGTTCTTC.

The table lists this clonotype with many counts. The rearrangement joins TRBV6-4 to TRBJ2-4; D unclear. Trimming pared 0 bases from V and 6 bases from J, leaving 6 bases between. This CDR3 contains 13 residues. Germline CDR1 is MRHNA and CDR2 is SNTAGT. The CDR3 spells CASSDSESNIQYF. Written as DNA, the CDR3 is TGTGCCAGCAGTGACTCGGAATCAAACATTCAGTACTTC.

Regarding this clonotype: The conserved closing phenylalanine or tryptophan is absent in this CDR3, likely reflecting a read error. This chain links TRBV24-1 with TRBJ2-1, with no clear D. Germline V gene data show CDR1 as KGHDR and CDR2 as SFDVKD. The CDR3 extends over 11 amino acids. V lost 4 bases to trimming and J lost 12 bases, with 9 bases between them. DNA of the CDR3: TGTGCCACCAGTGACAGCTTTCTGCAGTTCCTC. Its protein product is CATSDSFLQFL.

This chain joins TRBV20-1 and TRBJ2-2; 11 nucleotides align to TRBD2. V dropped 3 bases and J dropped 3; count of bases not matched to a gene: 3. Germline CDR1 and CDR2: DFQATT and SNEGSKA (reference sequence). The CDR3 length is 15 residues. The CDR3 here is CSARPLAGDTGELFF. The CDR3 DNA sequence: TGCAGTGCTAGGCCACTAGCGGGAGACACCGGGGAGCTGTTTTTT.

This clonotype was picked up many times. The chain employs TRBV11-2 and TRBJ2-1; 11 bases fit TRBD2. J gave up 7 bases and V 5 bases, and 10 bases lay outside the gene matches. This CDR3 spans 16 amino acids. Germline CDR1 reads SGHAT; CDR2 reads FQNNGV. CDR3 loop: CASSVRSGRAGNEQFF. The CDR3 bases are TGTGCCAGCAGCGTACGTAGCGGGAGGGCCGGGAATGAGCAGTTCTTC.

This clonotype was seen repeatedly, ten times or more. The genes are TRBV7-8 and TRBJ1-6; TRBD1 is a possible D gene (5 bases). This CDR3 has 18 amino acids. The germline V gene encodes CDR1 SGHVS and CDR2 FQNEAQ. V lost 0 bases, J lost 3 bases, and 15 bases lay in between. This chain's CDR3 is CASSLAIFQDNYNSPLHF. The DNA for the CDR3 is TGTGCCAGCAGCTTAGCGATATTCCAGGACAACTATAATTCACCCCTCCACTTT.

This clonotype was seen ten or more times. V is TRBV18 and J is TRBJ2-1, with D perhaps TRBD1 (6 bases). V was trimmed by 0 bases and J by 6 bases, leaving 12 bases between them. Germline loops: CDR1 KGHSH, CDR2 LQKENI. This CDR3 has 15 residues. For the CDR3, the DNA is TGTGCCAGCTCACCACCAGTCTTAGGGGGCAATGAGCAGTTCTTC. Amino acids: CASSPPVLGGNEQFF. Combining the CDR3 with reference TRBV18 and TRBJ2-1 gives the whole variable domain NAGVMQNPRHLVRRRGQEARLRCSPMKGHSHVYWYRQLPEEGLKFMVYLQKENIIDESGMPKERFSAEFPKEGPSILRIQQVVRGDSAAYFCASSPPVLGGNEQFFGPGTRLTVL.

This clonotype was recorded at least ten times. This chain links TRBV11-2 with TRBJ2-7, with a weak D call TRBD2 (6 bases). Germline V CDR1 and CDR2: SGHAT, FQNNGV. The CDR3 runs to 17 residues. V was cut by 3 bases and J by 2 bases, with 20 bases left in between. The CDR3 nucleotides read TGTGCCAGCAGCTTTTATCGTGCCCGGGACTTCCCCTACGAGCAGTACTTC. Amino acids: CASSFYRARDFPYEQYF.

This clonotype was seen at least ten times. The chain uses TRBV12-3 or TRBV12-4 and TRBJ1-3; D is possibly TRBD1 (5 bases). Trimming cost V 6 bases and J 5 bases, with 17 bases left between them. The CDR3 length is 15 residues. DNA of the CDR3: TGTGCCAGCAGCCCCGCGGGGGGACCGCGAAACACCATATATTTT. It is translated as CASSPAGGPRNTIYF.

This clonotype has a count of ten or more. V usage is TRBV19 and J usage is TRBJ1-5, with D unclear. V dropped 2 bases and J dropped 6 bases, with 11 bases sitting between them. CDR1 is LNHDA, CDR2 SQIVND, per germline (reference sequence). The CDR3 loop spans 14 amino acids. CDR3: CASSISGYGQPQHF. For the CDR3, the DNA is TGTGCCAGTAGTATAAGCGGGTACGGTCAGCCCCAGCATTTT.

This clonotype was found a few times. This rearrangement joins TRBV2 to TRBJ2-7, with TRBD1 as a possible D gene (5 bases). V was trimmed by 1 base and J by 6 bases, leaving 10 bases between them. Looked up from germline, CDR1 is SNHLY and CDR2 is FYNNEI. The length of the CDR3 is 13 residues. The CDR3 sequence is CASSEGVRVEQYF. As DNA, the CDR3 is TGTGCCAGCAGTGAAGGAGTCAGGGTCGAGCAGTACTTC.

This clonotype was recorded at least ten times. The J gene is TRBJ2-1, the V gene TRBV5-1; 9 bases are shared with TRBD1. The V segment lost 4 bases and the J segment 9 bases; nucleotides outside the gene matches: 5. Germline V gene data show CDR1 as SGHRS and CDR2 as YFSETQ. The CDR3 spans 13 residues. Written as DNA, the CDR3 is TGCGCCAGCAGCCGCGGGACAGGGTTTGAGCAGTTCTTC. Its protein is CASSRGTGFEQFF.

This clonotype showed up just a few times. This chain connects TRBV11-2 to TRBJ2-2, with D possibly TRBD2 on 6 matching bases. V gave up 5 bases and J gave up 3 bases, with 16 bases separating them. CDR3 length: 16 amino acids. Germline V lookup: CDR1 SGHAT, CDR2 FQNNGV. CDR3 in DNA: TGTGCCAGCAGCCCATTCGGGACTCTAGACACCGGGGAGCTGTTTTTT. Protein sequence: CASSPFGTLDTGELFF.

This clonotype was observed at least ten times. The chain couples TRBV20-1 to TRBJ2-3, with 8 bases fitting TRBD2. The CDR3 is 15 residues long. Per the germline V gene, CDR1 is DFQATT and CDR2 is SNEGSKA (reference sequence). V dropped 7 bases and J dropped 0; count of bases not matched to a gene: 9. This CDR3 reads CSGIAGPRSTDTQYF. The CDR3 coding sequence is TGCAGTGGGATAGCGGGACCTCGTAGCACAGATACGCAGTATTTT.